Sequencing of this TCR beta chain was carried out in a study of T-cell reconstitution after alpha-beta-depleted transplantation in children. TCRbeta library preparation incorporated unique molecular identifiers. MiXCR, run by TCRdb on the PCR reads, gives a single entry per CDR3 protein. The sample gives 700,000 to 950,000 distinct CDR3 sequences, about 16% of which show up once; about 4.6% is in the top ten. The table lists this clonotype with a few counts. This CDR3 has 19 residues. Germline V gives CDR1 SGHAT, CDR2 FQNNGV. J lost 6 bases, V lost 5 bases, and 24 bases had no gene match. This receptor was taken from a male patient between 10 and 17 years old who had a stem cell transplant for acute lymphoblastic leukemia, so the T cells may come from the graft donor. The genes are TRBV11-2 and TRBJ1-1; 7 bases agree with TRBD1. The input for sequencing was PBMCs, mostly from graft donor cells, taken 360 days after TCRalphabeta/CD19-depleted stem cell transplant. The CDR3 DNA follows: TGTGCCAGCAGCCCTTCCCGTGACAGGGAAAGGACCTGGAAGTCTGAAGCTTTCTTT. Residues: CASSPSRDRERTWKSEAFF. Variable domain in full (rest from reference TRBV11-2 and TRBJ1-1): EAGVAQSPRYKIIEKRQSVAFWCNPISGHATLYWYQQILGQGPKLLIQFQNNGVVDDSQLPKDRFSAERLKGVDSTLKIQPAKLEDSAVYLCASSPSRDRERTWKSEAFFGQGTRLTVV.